This T cell receptor (beta chain) is from a study of response to subunit inactivated influenza vaccine. The study's findings and limits: Few new T cells, the authors suggested, are recruited by each seasonal influenza vaccination.

TCRdb redid the calling of the RT-PCR reads with MiXCR, one entry per CDR3 protein. This table has more than 550,000 distinct CDR3 sequences, 12% appearing once. A word on this clonotype: What it binds is not known.

The clonotype was recovered from a man in his fifties or sixties who received an inactivated influenza vaccine. The specimen comprised PBMCs from blood, sampled on the day of vaccination.

CDR3 sequence (DNA): TGCAGCGTTGAGCAGGGTTTTCGTGAGACCCAGTACTTC. Its translation: CSVEQGFRETQYF. This sequence joins TRBV29-1 and TRBJ2-5, with D tentatively TRBD1 (5 bases). This CDR3 comprises 13 residues. Germline lookup yields CDR1 SQVTM and CDR2 ANQGSEA. V was shortened by 3 bases and J by 5 bases, with 13 bases between the two germline ends.